Listed below are T cell receptor beta chains from one sample, sequenced in a study of metastatic and nonmetastatic thyroid tumors. TCRdb reprocessed the PCR reads via MiXCR. Among approximately 13,000 clones listed, under 25% were seen once. The specimen was blood. All receptors derive from a male donor with papillary thyroid cancer or a benign thyroid nodule (not recorded which). Some clones in this sample may be carry-over from other donors' samples. Both conserved end residues are part of each CDR3. The D gene is left open where the match is weak. The size entry is marked missing in some rows and otherwise reads once, few, many or a size class.

CDR3aa | CDR3nt | j_gene | abundance | d_gene | v_gene
CACHADSGSNEQFF | TGTGCCTGCCACGCCGACAGCGGGAGCAATGAGCAGTTCTTC | TRBJ2-1 | NA | TRBD2 | TRBV6-1
CASSKVGGGEQYF | TGTGCCAGTAGTAAGGTTGGAGGTGGCGAGCAGTACTTC | TRBJ2-7 | NA | NA | TRBV19
CASSTGQSYEQYF | TGTGCCAGTAGTACGGGACAGTCCTACGAGCAGTACTTC | TRBJ2-7 | NA | TRBD1 | TRBV19
CSVAKTDSYNEQFF | TGCAGCGTGGCTAAGACTGACTCCTACAATGAGCAGTTCTTC | TRBJ2-1 | few | NA | TRBV29-1
CAISDMTSGPYEQYF | TGTGCCATCAGTGATATGACTAGCGGGCCCTACGAGCAGTACTTC | TRBJ2-7 | few | TRBD2 | TRBV10-3
CASSHNSRSSSYNEQFF | TGTGCCAGCAGTCATAACAGTAGATCTAGCTCCTACAATGAGCAGTTCTTC | TRBJ2-1 | NA | NA | TRBV25-1
CASSLQNNQPQHF | TGTGCCAGCAGCTTACAAAACAATCAGCCCCAGCATTTT | TRBJ1-5 | few | NA | TRBV5-6
CASSPGFGLAELTDTQYF | TGCGCCAGCAGCCCCGGATTCGGACTAGCGGAGCTCACAGATACGCAGTATTTT | TRBJ2-3 | NA | TRBD2 | TRBV5-1
CASSWKGQALSYEQYF | TGTGCCAGCAGTTGGAAGGGACAGGCCCTCTCCTACGAGCAGTACTTC | TRBJ2-7 | few | TRBD1 | TRBV6-2/TRBV6-3
CASSYRDRDEQFF | TGTGCCAGCAGTTACAGAGACCGAGATGAGCAGTTCTTC | TRBJ2-1 | NA | NA | TRBV6-5
CASSYPHREHNEQFF | TGTGCCAGCAGTTACCCACACCGGGAACACAATGAGCAGTTCTTC | TRBJ2-1 | few | NA | TRBV6-5
CASSEGASGKHTQYF | TGCGCCAGCAGTGAGGGGGCTAGCGGGAAGCATACGCAGTATTTT | TRBJ2-3 | few | TRBD2 | TRBV10-2
CASRYAHGTGGKDGYTF | TGCGCCAGCAGATATGCTCACGGGACAGGGGGGAAGGATGGCTACACCTTC | TRBJ1-2 | NA | TRBD1 | TRBV5-1
CASSERQGAGETQYF | TGTGCCAGCAGTGAACGACAGGGGGCAGGAGAGACCCAGTACTTC | TRBJ2-5 | NA | TRBD1 | TRBV25-1
CAWSVNGRMNTEAFF | TGTGCCTGGAGTGTAAACGGAAGGATGAACACTGAAGCTTTCTTT | TRBJ1-1 | NA | NA | TRBV30
CASSYSKEGDEQYF | TGTGCCAGCAGTTACTCGAAGGAGGGCGATGAGCAGTACTTC | TRBJ2-7 | few | NA | TRBV6-2/TRBV6-3
CASSLVTGSPYEQYF | TGCGCCAGCAGCTTGGTTACAGGGTCCCCCTACGAGCAGTACTTC | TRBJ2-7 | once | NA | TRBV5-1